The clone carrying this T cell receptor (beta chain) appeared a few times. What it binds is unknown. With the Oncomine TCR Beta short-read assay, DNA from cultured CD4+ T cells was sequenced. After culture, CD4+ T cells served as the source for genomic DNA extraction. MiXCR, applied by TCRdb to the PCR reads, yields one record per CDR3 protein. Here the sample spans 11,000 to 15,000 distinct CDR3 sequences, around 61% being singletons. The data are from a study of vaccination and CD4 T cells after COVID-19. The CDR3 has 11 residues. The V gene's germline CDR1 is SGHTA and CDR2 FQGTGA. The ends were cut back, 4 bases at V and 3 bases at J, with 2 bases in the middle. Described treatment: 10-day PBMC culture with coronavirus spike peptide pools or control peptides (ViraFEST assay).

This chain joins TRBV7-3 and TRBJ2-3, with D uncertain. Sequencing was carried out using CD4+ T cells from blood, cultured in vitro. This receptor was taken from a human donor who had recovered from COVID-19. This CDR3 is CASSSTDTQYF. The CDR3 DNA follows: TGTGCCAGCAGCTCTACAGATACGCAGTATTTT. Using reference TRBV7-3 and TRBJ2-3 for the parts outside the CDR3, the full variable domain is GAGVSQTPSNKVTEKGKYVELRCDPISGHTALYWYRQSLGQGPEFLIYFQGTGAADDSGLPNDRFFAVRPEGSVSTLKIQRTERGDSAVYLCASSSTDTQYFGPGTRLTVL.